Following are 10 T cell receptor beta chains from one sample sequenced in a study of control samples from healthy donors and cancer patients. Data came from immunoSEQ multiplex PCR; TCRdb stores just in-frame clones and leaves some out. This sample has about 140,000 clones, with 80% to 90% found just once. Sequencing was done on a sample of blood. All receptors derive from a woman in her 30s in good health.

V is TRBV3-1 (or the pseudogene TRBV3-2) and J is TRBJ2-1, with no clear D. V was pared by 4 bases and J by 5 bases, with 3 bases between. Germline V gives CDR1 LGHDT, CDR2 YNNKEL (reference sequence). The CDR3 covers 11 residues. Written as DNA, the CDR3 is TGTGCCAGCAGCCTAGACAATGAGCAGTTCTTC. Residues: CASSLDNEQFF.

The V call is TRBV19, the J call TRBJ1-5; no definite D call. V shed 3 bases and J shed 4 bases, with 13 bases lying between them. The CDR3 has 15 residues. Germline V CDR1 and CDR2: LNHDA, SQIVND (reference sequence). The CDR3 reads CASSIPGGLNQPQHF. The CDR3 coding sequence is TGTGCCAGTAGTATCCCGGGAGGGCTAAATCAGCCCCAGCATTTT.

This chain connects TRBV6-6 to TRBJ2-7; possible D gene TRBD1, 6 bases. The germline V gene encodes CDR1 MNHNY and CDR2 SVGAGI (reference sequence). The CDR3 has 14 amino acids. Trimming removed 0 bases from V and 4 bases from J, with 10 bases in between. CDR3 sequence reads: CASSYSGQSYEQYF. For the CDR3, the DNA is TGTGCCAGCAGTTACTCAGGACAGAGTTACGAGCAGTACTTC.

The V gene is TRBV4-1, the J gene TRBJ2-3; 11 nucleotides agree with TRBD2. Per germline, CDR1 MGHRA and CDR2 YSYEKL. This CDR3 region has 16 residues. The V segment lost 1 base and the J segment 4 bases; nucleotides outside the gene matches: 4. CDR3 residues: CASSQVLAGGADTQYF. CDR3 coding DNA: TGCGCCAGCAGCCAAGTTTTAGCGGGAGGGGCAGATACGCAGTATTTT.

The chain has TRBV7-2 and TRBJ2-5; D call uncertain. This CDR3 is built from 13 residues. Trimming removed 1 base from V and 10 bases from J, with 13 bases in between. Germline assignment: CDR1 SGHTA and CDR2 FQGNSA. CDR3 residues: CASSLVGAHGQYF. CDR3 coding DNA: TGTGCCAGCAGCTTAGTGGGTGCCCATGGCCAGTACTTC.

This clone was counted a single time. V gene TRBV5-1 combines with J gene TRBJ1-6; possible D gene TRBD1, 5 bases. This CDR3 has 16 residues. Per germline, CDR1 SGHRS and CDR2 YFSETQ. The ends were cut back, 4 bases at V and 5 bases at J, with 16 bases in the middle. CDR3 loop: CASSKEPGLHNSPLHF. CDR3 nucleotide sequence: TGCGCCAGCAGCAAGGAACCGGGACTACATAATTCACCCCTCCACTTT.

In nucleotides, the CDR3 is TGTGCCAGCAGCTTAGCGGTTACTTATAATTCACCCCTCCACTTT. It encodes CASSLAVTYNSPLHF. The rearrangement uses TRBV5-5 and TRBJ1-6; D ambiguous. With 2 bases removed from V and 4 bases from J, the gap between germline ends came to 10 bases. This CDR3 region has 15 residues. Germline V lookup: CDR1 SGHKS, CDR2 YYEKEE (reference sequence).

The chain has TRBV12-2 and TRBJ1-5. TRBV12-2 is described as a pseudogene. The CDR3 is 12 residues long. The CDR3 nucleotides read TGTGCAAGTCGCTTAGGGGGTCAGCCCCAGCATTTT. Protein sequence: CASRLGGQPQHF.

The J gene is TRBJ1-1, the V gene TRBV5-6; 8 positions agree with TRBD1. Germline assignment: CDR1 SGHDT and CDR2 YYEEEE. The CDR3 consists of 15 residues. The J segment lost 0 bases and the V segment lost 1 base, leaving 2 bases of the junction unmatched. CDR3 coding DNA: TGTGCCAGCAGCTTGAGGGACAGGATGAACACTGAAGCTTTCTTT. Translating it yields CASSLRDRMNTEAFF.

The chain carries TRBV2 and TRBJ2-5, with 7 bases aligning to TRBD1. There are 14 residues in the CDR3. Germline V gives CDR1 SNHLY, CDR2 FYNNEI. Trimming at V came to 6 bases and at J to 5 bases, leaving 9 bases not matched to a gene. CDR3 residues: CASSLTGLGETQYF. The CDR3 DNA reads as TGTGCCAGCAGCTTGACAGGGCTTGGGGAGACCCAGTACTTC.